Listed here is a single TCR beta chain. This clone has just one count. Its antigen is still unknown. One base away there is no much larger clone; base qualities are not given. TCR beta CDR3 regions were amplified by multiplex PCR with the immunoSEQ immune profiling system according to the manufacturer's instructions. Sequencing was performed on an Illumina NextSeq system. The source study handled its data this way. Sequence data were processed on the immunoSEQ Analyzer platform, and clonality was calculated as the square root of Simpson's index of productive rearrangements. V and J usage similarity was measured by Jensen-Shannon distance, and CDR3 generation probabilities were computed with OLGA. Shared CDR3 sequences were searched against the immuneACCESS database (August 2020) and VDJdb (December 2020). The table was pulled from immuneACCESS by TCRdb, which kept in-frame rearrangements only. Such tables lose some clones; where checked, under half of the loss comes from unresolved V genes, and the rest has no known cause. V and J calls and clone size are as listed in that table; D and trimming were resolved from the DNA. A total of around 10,000 clones appear in this sample, 99% of them only once. Less than 0.55% of the sample goes to the ten largest clones.

The twin pairs came from the European Cystic Fibrosis Twin and Sibling Study Cohort, a cohort that recruited patients from 158 CF clinics across 14 European countries. Zygosity and CFTR genotype were verified in-house, and zygosity was tested by multiplex PCR of nine short tandem repeat loci. Peripheral blood was taken from each twin, and clinical parameters were recorded on the day of blood sampling. Phenol/chloroform extraction was used to isolate genomic DNA from peripheral blood cells, and the DNA was then kept in TE buffer at 4 degrees C. The entry originates in a study of monozygotic twins with cystic fibrosis (TCRdb year 2021). Looking at the study overall: Around 3 micrograms of fragmented DNA went through approximately 16 PCR cycles to produce barcoded libraries. To gauge how much genetics shapes V and J gene usage, the researchers compared TCR beta repertoires both within and across 16 monozygotic twin pairs who have cystic fibrosis. The cohort comprised ten female and six male twin pairs aged roughly 2.0 to 40 years, median approximately 10 years, mostly children and adolescents. On the day of blood sampling, twins were ranked among 1,100 or so cohort participants for weight-for-height and for FEVPerc (FEV1 disease centile). Data for three of the twin pairs had been reported earlier in a different context.

Results the study describes overall, beyond this receptor: V gene usage was most similar to the co-twin for 13 of 16 pairs, and J usage for 8 of 16 pairs, suggesting genetic constraints. Simpson clonality tended to be low (median approximately 0.0095), which suggests a naive-dominated repertoire, although clonality was higher in the most severely affected patients. The cohort was small, and no association was found between shared CDR3 numbers and age, concordance or disease severity. Monozygotic CF twin pairs shared significantly more nucleotide-identical clonotypes within each pair than unrelated CF individuals shared with one another (P = 0.000026, Mann-Whitney).

The material sequenced was blood. This receptor was identified in a man aged 18 to 30 with cystic fibrosis.

The CDR3 region reads CASSLVGPGGEQFF. The DNA is TGTGCCAGCAGCTTGGTCGGCCCCGGGGGAGAGCAGTTCTTC. The rearrangement joined TRBV5-6 to TRBJ2-1; TRBD2 could be the D gene, as 6 bases match. The cysteine opens and the phenylalanine closes a CDR3 of 14 amino acids. The read is trimmed to its CDR3 DNA, 42 bases read in frame from base 1. V drops 0 bases and J drops 10 bases, leaving 14 bases in between. Via the germline V gene, CDR1 is SGHDT and CDR2 YYEEEE.